Listed below are T cell receptor beta chains from one sample, sequenced in a study of identical twins. TCRdb reprocessed the 5' RACE reads via MiXCR and lists one record per CDR3 protein. The sample holds around 240,000 distinct CDR3 sequences, roughly 10% seen once. The sample consisted of memory T cells sorted from blood. The receptor set was obtained from a man aged 45-65 years in good health. Each CDR3 is given with its conserved first and last residue. The D gene is left open where the match is weak. Part of the rows lack a size; the others show once, few, many or a class for expanded clones.

V,D,J,size,DNA,CDR3
TRBV29-1,.,TRBJ1-1,.,TGCAGCGTTGTCGGCACTTGGGCCACTGAAGCTTTCTTT,CSVVGTWATEAFF
TRBV6-2/TRBV6-3,.,TRBJ1-2,few,TGTGCCAGCATGGGGAGTAGCGAGTCCTATGGCTACACCTTC,CASMGSSESYGYTF
TRBV20-1,TRBD1,TRBJ2-1,few,TGCAGTAGTATAGAGGACAGGGGTTCCAATGAGCAGTTCTTC,CSSIEDRGSNEQFF
TRBV7-2,.,TRBJ2-1,many,TGTGCCAGCAGCTTCAACCTTGAGCAGTTCTTC,CASSFNLEQFF
TRBV28,.,TRBJ2-3,many,TGTGCCAGCAGTCGCCACCCCGGGACCACAGATACGCAGTATTTT,CASSRHPGTTDTQYF
TRBV12-3/TRBV12-4,.,TRBJ1-2,many,TGTGCCAGCAGTTCCGGGCGTGGGTATGGCTACACCTTC,CASSSGRGYGYTF
TRBV2,.,TRBJ2-7,once,TGTGCCAGCATGTTGGAGCGATCTACCTACGAGCAGTACTTC,CASMLERSTYEQYF
TRBV12-3/TRBV12-4,.,TRBJ2-2,.,TGTGCCAGCAGTTTGACGGACGGGAACACCGGGGAGCTGTTTTTT,CASSLTDGNTGELFF
TRBV4-2,TRBD1,TRBJ2-1,many,TGTGCCAGCAGCGTCGGGGACAGAAGCAATGAGCAGTTCTTC,CASSVGDRSNEQFF
TRBV28,.,TRBJ1-3,few,TGTGCCACCACCCCACAGACGGTCTCTGGAAACACCATATATTTT,CATTPQTVSGNTIYF
TRBV5-6,.,TRBJ2-3,many,TGTGCCAGCAGCTCCCGTACCGAAGGGGATACGCAGTATTTT,CASSSRTEGDTQYF
TRBV2,TRBD1,TRBJ2-2,many,TGTGCCAGCAAAAGGGGACAGGGCAGGACCGGGGAGCTGTTTTTT,CASKRGQGRTGELFF
TRBV4-3,.,TRBJ2-5,many,TGCGCCAGCAGCCCCGCCCGGGTGGAGACCCAGTACTTC,CASSPARVETQYF
TRBV20-1,.,TRBJ1-2,few,TGCAGTGCTAGAAACCGCGGTGACCCCTATGGCTACACCTTC,CSARNRGDPYGYTF
TRBV20-1,.,TRBJ2-2,many,TGCAGTGCTAGACCCAGCCTCCTGGGCACCGGGGAGCTGTTTTTT,CSARPSLLGTGELFF
TRBV29-1,TRBD1,TRBJ2-1,many,TGCAGCGCACAGGGGGCGCGGGTTCGATCCTACAATGAGCAGTTCTTC,CSAQGARVRSYNEQFF
TRBV12-3/TRBV12-4,.,TRBJ2-1,few,TGTGCCAGCAGTTACCCGGGACGGAGGAATGAGCAGTTCTTC,CASSYPGRRNEQFF
TRBV6-1,.,TRBJ2-5,.,TGTGCCAGCAGGATTCTACAGGGATTCCAAGAGACCCAGTACTTC,CASRILQGFQETQYF
TRBV20-1,.,TRBJ1-5,many,TGCAGTGCTAGTGGGGGGGCGCAGCAGCCCCAGCATTTT,CSASGGAQQPQHF
TRBV20-1,TRBD2,TRBJ2-1,.,TGCAGTGCTAGAGCGGTTAGCGGGAGCTCCTACAATGAGCAGTTCTTC,CSARAVSGSSYNEQFF